This TCR beta chain appears in the sequencing data of a study of T cell responses to AZD1222 COVID-19 vaccine. In the study overall: Combined were second doses at about 4 or about 12 weeks. Study outcomes and limitations: It should be noted that donors were predominantly white British and more often female, and clonal diversity was possibly underestimated. No day 14 peak samples; only post-peak repertoires were characterized. Reportedly, close to half of spike-specific TCRs are directed against unmutated variant regions.

This clone has a single count. Its antigen is currently unknown. Germline V gene lookup returns CDR1 MGHRA and CDR2 YSYEKL. This CDR3 spans 17 amino acids. V lost 1 base and J lost 0, with 14 bases in between. Sequencing used immunoSEQ multiplex PCR; TCRdb keeps in-frame clones, though not all of them. The sample records about 150,000 clones, roughly nine tenths being singletons. The sequenced sample was peripheral blood, obtained on day 0 of AZD1222 vaccination. The receptor comes from an adult in good health. The chain recombines TRBV4-1 with TRBJ2-3; D might be TRBD1 or TRBD2, each matching 5 bases. CDR3 DNA sequence: TGCGCCAGCAGCCAAGGCGGTGGGACCACTAGCACAGATACGCAGTATTTT. Translating gives CASSQGGGTTSTDTQYF.